The clone carrying this TCR beta chain was seen a single time. Its antigen is not identified. There are 16 residues in the CDR3. With 0 bases clipped from V and 8 bases from J, the junction kept 4 bases outside the gene matches. Germline CDR1 is MNHEY and CDR2 is SMNVEV (reference sequence). The assay used was immunoSEQ (version v3.0), run at survey level. TCRdb keeps only in-frame clones here, not all; method: immunoSEQ multiplex PCR. The sample carries about 28,000 clones, roughly 84% recorded once. At least one PBMC sample before ART and at least two after were required. These data are taken from a study of long-term antiretroviral therapy in people with HIV. Study as a whole: When the earliest samples were collected, ART was typically delayed until CD4 counts fell.

Regarding the study as a whole: Dating from the mid-2000s to the late 2010s, the blood was possibly obtained under older ART regimens. Versus controls, repertoires in people with HIV had narrower CDR3 length ranges.

The receptor was derived from a man younger than 35 with HIV. The chain employs TRBV27 and TRBJ2-1; 13 bases are a match to TRBD2. Sequenced material: unsorted PBMCs, taken 0.4 years after starting antiretroviral therapy. As DNA, the CDR3 is TGTGCCAGCAGTTTATCCGGACTAGCGGGAGTCTATGAGCAGTTCTTC. Translated: CASSLSGLAGVYEQFF.